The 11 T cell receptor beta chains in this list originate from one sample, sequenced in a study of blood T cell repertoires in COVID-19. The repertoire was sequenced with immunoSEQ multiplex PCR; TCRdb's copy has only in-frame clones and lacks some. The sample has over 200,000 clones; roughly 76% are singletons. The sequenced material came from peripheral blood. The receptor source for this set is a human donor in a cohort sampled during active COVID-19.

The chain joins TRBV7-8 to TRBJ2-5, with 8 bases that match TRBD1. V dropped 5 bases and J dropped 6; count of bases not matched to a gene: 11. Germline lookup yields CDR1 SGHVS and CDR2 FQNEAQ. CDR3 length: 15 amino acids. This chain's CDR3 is CASSPSPDREKTQYF. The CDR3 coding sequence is TGTGCCAGCAGCCCCTCCCCGGACAGGGAGAAGACCCAGTACTTC.

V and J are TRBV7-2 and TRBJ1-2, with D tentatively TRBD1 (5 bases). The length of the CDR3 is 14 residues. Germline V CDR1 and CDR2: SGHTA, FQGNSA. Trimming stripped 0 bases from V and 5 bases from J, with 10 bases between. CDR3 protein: CASSLARVGYGYTF. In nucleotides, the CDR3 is TGTGCCAGCAGCTTAGCCAGGGTGGGGTATGGCTACACCTTC.

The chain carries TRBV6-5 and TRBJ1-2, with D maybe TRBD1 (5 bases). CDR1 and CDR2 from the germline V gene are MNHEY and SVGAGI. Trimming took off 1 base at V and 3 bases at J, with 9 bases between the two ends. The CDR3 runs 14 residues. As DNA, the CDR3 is TGTGCCAGCAGTTACTGGGGCAGAGACTATGGCTACACCTTC. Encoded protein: CASSYWGRDYGYTF.

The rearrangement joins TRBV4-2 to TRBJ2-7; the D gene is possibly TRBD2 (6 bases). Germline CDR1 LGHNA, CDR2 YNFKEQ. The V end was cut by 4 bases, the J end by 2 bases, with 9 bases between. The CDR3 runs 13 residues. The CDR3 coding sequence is TGTGCCAGCAGCCCGACTAGGACCTACGAGCAGTACTTC. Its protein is CASSPTRTYEQYF.

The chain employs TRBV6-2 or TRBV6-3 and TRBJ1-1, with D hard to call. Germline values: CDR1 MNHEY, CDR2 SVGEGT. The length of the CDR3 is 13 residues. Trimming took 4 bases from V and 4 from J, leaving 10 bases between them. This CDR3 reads CASSFVGSTEAFF. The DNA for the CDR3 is TGTGCCAGCAGTTTTGTCGGTAGCACTGAAGCTTTCTTT.

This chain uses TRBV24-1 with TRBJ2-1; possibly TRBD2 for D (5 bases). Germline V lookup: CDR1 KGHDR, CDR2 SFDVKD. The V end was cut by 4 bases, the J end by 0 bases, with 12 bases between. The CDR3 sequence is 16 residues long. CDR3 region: CATSELGGSSYNEQFF. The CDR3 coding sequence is TGTGCCACCAGTGAGTTAGGTGGGAGCTCCTACAATGAGCAGTTCTTC.

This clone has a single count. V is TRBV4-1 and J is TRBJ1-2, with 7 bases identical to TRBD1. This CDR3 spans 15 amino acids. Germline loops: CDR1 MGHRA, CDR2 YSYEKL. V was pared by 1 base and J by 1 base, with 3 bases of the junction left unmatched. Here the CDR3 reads CASSQGGQYNYGYTF. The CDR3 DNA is TGCGCCAGCAGCCAAGGGGGACAGTATAACTATGGCTACACCTTC.

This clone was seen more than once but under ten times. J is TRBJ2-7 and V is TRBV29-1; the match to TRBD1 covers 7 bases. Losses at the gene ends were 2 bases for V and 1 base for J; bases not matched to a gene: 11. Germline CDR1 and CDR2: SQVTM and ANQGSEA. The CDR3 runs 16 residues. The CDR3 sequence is CSVETRDSPISYEQYF. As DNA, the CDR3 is TGCAGCGTTGAAACCAGGGACAGTCCTATATCCTACGAGCAGTACTTC.

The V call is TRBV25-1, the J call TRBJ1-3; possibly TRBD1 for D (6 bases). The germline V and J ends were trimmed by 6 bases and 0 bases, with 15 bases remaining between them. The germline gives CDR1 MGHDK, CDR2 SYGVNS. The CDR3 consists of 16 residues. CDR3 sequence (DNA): TGTGCCAGCAGCAAAGGACAGTTAATCTCTGGAAACACCATATATTTT. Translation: CASSKGQLISGNTIYF.

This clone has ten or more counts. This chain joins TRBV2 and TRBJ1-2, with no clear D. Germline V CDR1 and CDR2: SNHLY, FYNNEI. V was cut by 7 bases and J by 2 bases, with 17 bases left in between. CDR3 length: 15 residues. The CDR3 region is CASTNPRAANYGYTF. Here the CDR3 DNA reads TGTGCCAGCACTAATCCGAGGGCGGCGAACTATGGCTACACCTTC.

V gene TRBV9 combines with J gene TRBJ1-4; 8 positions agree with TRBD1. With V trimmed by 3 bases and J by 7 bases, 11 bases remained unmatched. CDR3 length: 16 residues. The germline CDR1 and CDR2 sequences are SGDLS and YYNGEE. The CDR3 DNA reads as TGTGCCAGCAGCGCCGGACAGGGCCGGATGGGTGAAAAACTGTTTTTT. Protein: CASSAGQGRMGEKLFF.